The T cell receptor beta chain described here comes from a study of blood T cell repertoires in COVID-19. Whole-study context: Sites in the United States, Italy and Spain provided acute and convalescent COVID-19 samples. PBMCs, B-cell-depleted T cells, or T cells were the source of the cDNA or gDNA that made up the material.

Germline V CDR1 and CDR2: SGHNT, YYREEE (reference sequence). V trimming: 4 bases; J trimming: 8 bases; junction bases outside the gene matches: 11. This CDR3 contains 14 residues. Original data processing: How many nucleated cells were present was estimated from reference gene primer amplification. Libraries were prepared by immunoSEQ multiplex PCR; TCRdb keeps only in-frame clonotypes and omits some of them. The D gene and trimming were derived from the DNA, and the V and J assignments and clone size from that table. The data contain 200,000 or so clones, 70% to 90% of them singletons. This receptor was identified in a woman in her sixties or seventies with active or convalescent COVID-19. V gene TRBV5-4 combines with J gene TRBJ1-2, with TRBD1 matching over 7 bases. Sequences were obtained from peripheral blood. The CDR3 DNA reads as TGTGCCAGCAGCCGGGGACAGCCCCTTGGGGGCTACACCTTC. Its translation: CASSRGQPLGGYTF.